Following are 32 T cell receptor beta chains from one sample sequenced in a study of identical twins. TCRdb reanalysed the 5' RACE reads using MiXCR and keeps one entry per CDR3 protein. The table has 1.5 million to 2 million distinct CDR3 sequences, around 29% seen once. The specimen sequenced was cord blood. These receptor sequences come from a newborn girl in good health.

Here the CDR3 DNA reads TGTGCCAGCGAGAGGGGCGAGCAGTACTTC. Translated, it gives CASERGEQYF. This sequence joins TRBV2 and TRBJ2-7; either TRBD1 or TRBD2 may fit D (5 bases each). The V gene lost 8 bases and the J gene lost 6 bases, with 8 bases spanning the gap. Germline values: CDR1 SNHLY, CDR2 FYNNEI. The CDR3 is 10 amino acids.

This clonotype showed up just a few times. The chain employs TRBV5-6 and TRBJ1-2, with D unresolved. This CDR3 has 13 residues. V lost 4 bases, J lost 4 bases, and 11 bases lay in between. Germline V CDR1 and CDR2: SGHDT, YYEEEE. CDR3 residues: CASSPVQSYGYTF. CDR3 bases: TGTGCCAGCAGCCCGGTACAGTCCTATGGCTACACCTTC.

This clonotype has a count of ten or more. The rearrangement links TRBV7-2 to TRBJ1-4; D uncertain. V lost 0 bases and J 5 bases, leaving 7 bases between the germline ends. The length of the CDR3 is 14 residues. Germline CDR1 SGHTA, CDR2 FQGNSA. The CDR3, as DNA: TGTGCCAGCAGCTTAGCGGCACGGAATGAAAAACTGTTTTTT. Its protein is CASSLAARNEKLFF.

This clonotype was detected only a few times. The gene calls are TRBV5-1 and TRBJ1-2, with D possibly TRBD1 on 5 matching bases. The CDR3 consists of 12 residues. V was trimmed by 0 bases and J by 9 bases, leaving 9 bases between them. The V gene's germline CDR1 is SGHRS and CDR2 YFSETQ. CDR3 amino acids: CASSLERGCYTF. The CDR3 coding sequence is TGCGCCAGCAGCTTGGAAAGGGGATGCTACACCTTC.

This clonotype was found once. This rearrangement joins TRBV7-9 to TRBJ2-5; D possibly corresponds to TRBD2 (6 bases). Germline loops: CDR1 SEHNR, CDR2 FQNEAQ (reference sequence). This CDR3 has 14 amino acids. The V and J ends lost 8 bases and 5 bases respectively, with 18 bases between them. The CDR3 loop reads CASATVSGRETQYF. The CDR3 coding sequence is TGTGCCAGCGCAACTGTATCGGGGAGGGAGACCCAGTACTTC.

This sequence joins TRBV5-1 and TRBJ2-7; D remains ambiguous. V shed 0 bases and J shed 2 bases, with 6 bases lying between them. Germline-derived CDR1 and CDR2 are SGHRS and YFSETQ. The CDR3 totals 13 residues. CDR3 in DNA: TGCGCCAGCAGCTTGGCCATGACCTACGAGCAGTACTTC. Translating gives CASSLAMTYEQYF. Drawing the rest from reference TRBV5-1 and TRBJ2-7, the complete variable domain is KAGVTQTPRYLIKTRGQQVTLSCSPISGHRSVSWYQQTPGQGLQFLFEYFSETQRNKGNFPGRFSGRQFSNSRSEMNVSTLELGDSALYLCASSLAMTYEQYFGPGTRLTVT.

As for this clonotype: A junction end diverges from the germline sequence, so it may reflect a read error. V and J are TRBV28 and TRBJ1-4, with D tentatively TRBD1 (5 bases). In germline, CDR1 is MDHEN, CDR2 SYDVKM. This CDR3 is 14 amino acids long. CDR3 residues: CASSGTSTSEKLFF. The CDR3 region has the DNA TGTGCCAGCAGTGGGACTTCGACTAGTGAAAAACTGTTTTTT. Using reference TRBV28 and TRBJ1-4 for the parts outside the CDR3, the full variable domain is DVKVTQSSRYLVKRTGEKVFLECVQDMDHENMFWYRQDPGLGLRLIYFSYDVKMKEKGDIPEGYSVSREKKERFSLILESASTNQTSMYLCASSGTSTSEKLFFGSGTQLSVL.

The V call is TRBV10-3, the J call TRBJ1-2, with D maybe TRBD1 (5 bases). The CDR3 totals 16 residues. Trimming stripped 3 bases from V and 4 bases from J, with 18 bases between. Germline CDR1 and CDR2: ENHRY and SYGVKD. The CDR3 loop is CAISELPQSRGYGYTF. CDR3 in DNA: TGTGCCATCAGTGAACTCCCGCAAAGTAGGGGCTATGGCTACACCTTC.

This clonotype showed up just a few times. The V gene is TRBV2, the J gene TRBJ2-7, with 7 bases fitting TRBD2. J lost 2 bases, V lost 2 bases, and 9 bases had no gene match. The CDR3 loop spans 16 amino acids. Germline lookup yields CDR1 SNHLY and CDR2 FYNNEI. The CDR3 is CASSEWPTSSAYEQYF. DNA of the CDR3: TGTGCCAGCAGTGAATGGCCGACTAGCTCGGCCTACGAGCAGTACTTC.

This clonotype was counted between two and nine times. The V gene is TRBV4-2, the J gene TRBJ2-5; 9 nucleotides line up with TRBD2. Germline V gene lookup returns CDR1 LGHNA and CDR2 YNFKEQ. V lost 0 bases to trimming and J lost 1 base; unmatched junction nucleotides: 6. The CDR3 length is 17 residues. The CDR3 DNA follows: TGTGCCAGCAGCCAAGATCGAGTAGCGGGAGTCCAAGAGACCCAGTACTTC. As protein: CASSQDRVAGVQETQYF.

V is TRBV20-1 and J is TRBJ2-1; D is perhaps TRBD1 (6 bases). Germline CDR1 reads DFQATT; CDR2 reads SNEGSKA (reference sequence). The V end was cut by 6 bases, the J end by 10 bases, with 13 bases between. This CDR3 spans 11 amino acids. The CDR3 sequence: CSATGQKEQFF. The CDR3 nucleotides are TGCAGTGCGACCGGACAGAAAGAGCAGTTCTTC.

The rearrangement uses TRBV29-1 and TRBJ2-3, with TRBD1 as a possible D gene (6 bases). Trimming stripped 4 bases from V and 2 bases from J, with 10 bases between. CDR3 length: 13 amino acids. CDR1 and CDR2 (germline): SQVTM, ANQGSEA. The CDR3 reads CSVVAGATDTQYF. The CDR3 nucleotides are TGCAGCGTTGTGGCAGGGGCCACAGATACGCAGTATTTT.

In this sample, this clonotype turned up a few times. This chain's CDR3 is CSAAGLAPTYNEQFF. In DNA, the CDR3 is TGCAGTGCTGCGGGACTAGCGCCGACCTACAATGAGCAGTTCTTC. This chain joins TRBV20-1 and TRBJ2-1, with 10 bases matching TRBD2. Per the germline V gene, CDR1 is DFQATT and CDR2 is SNEGSKA (reference sequence). This CDR3 region has 15 residues. With V trimmed by 5 bases and J by 2 bases, 6 bases remained unmatched.

The chain couples TRBV5-1 to TRBJ2-5; D possibly corresponds to TRBD2 (6 bases). CDR1 and CDR2 from the germline V gene are SGHRS and YFSETQ. The V end lost 2 bases, the J end lost 5 bases, and 13 bases lay between the germline ends. The CDR3 covers 14 residues. CDR3 DNA: TGCGCCAGCAGCTTTCAGAGACTAGGGGAGACCCAGTACTTC. Translation gives CASSFQRLGETQYF. The entire variable domain, with the rest obtained from reference TRBV5-1 and TRBJ2-5, is as follows: KAGVTQTPRYLIKTRGQQVTLSCSPISGHRSVSWYQQTPGQGLQFLFEYFSETQRNKGNFPGRFSGRQFSNSRSEMNVSTLELGDSALYLCASSFQRLGETQYFGPGTRLLVL.

A single count supports this clonotype. This may be a read error, as it is one base from a much larger clone. This sequence joins TRBV7-2 and TRBJ2-7; unclear D gene. Germline values: CDR1 SGHTA, CDR2 FQGNSA. The CDR3 covers 13 residues. V was shortened by 5 bases and J by 10 bases, with 18 bases between the two germline ends. CDR3 residues: CASSPGFKNTQYF. DNA of the CDR3: TGTGCCAGCAGCCCCGGTTTCAAAAACACTCAGTACTTC.

This sequence joins TRBV10-3 and TRBJ1-2; tentatively, D is TRBD1 (5 bases). This CDR3 region has 11 residues. V was shortened by 7 bases and J by 5 bases, with 8 bases between the two germline ends. The germline CDR1 and CDR2 sequences are ENHRY and SYGVKD. CDR3 sequence reads: CAIMTAYGYTF. The CDR3 coding sequence is TGTGCCATCATGACAGCGTATGGCTACACCTTC.

The chain is built from TRBV7-8 and TRBJ1-1; possible D gene TRBD1, 5 bases. V dropped 4 bases and J dropped 3 bases, with 9 bases sitting between them. The CDR3 sequence is 13 residues long. CDR1 is SGHVS and CDR2 is FQNEAQ in the germline V gene. CDR3 protein: CASSSDRHTEAFF. The CDR3, as DNA: TGTGCCAGCAGCTCTGACAGACACACTGAAGCTTTCTTT.

The V gene is TRBV20-1, the J gene TRBJ2-7, with D unresolved. V lost 2 bases, J lost 3 bases, and 20 bases lay in between. CDR3 length equals 16 residues. Germline CDR1 reads DFQATT; CDR2 reads SNEGSKA (reference sequence). The CDR3 sequence: CSARLGYYRKGYEQYF. The CDR3 DNA reads as TGCAGTGCTAGATTAGGCTACTACCGAAAAGGCTACGAGCAGTACTTC.

CDR3 bases: TGTGCCAGCAGCTTACCATATAGCGGGGGACGCACAGATACGCAGTATTTT. This sequence encodes CASSLPYSGGRTDTQYF. This rearrangement joins TRBV7-2 to TRBJ2-3, with 9 nucleotides matching TRBD2. Trimming removed 2 bases from V and 1 base from J; junction bases left unmatched: 7. Germline CDR1 is SGHTA and CDR2 is FQGNSA. The CDR3 totals 17 residues.

This clonotype was seen a handful of times. The chain is built from TRBV20-1 and TRBJ2-3, with 9 bases matching TRBD2. This CDR3 has 14 residues. J lost 4 bases, V lost 3 bases, and 5 bases had no gene match. Germline CDR1 is DFQATT and CDR2 is SNEGSKA (reference sequence). In DNA, the CDR3 is TGCAGTGCTAGGGCAGCGGGAGGTGCAGATACGCAGTATTTT. Its protein is CSARAAGGADTQYF.

The gene calls are TRBV20-1 and TRBJ1-2; 7 nucleotides line up with TRBD1. The germline gives CDR1 DFQATT, CDR2 SNEGSKA (reference sequence). The CDR3 is made up of 11 amino acids. Trimming cost V 5 bases and J 8 bases; bases outside gene matches: 5. The CDR3 nucleotides read TGCAGTGCTCTGACAGGGAGCGGCTACACCTTC. Protein sequence: CSALTGSGYTF.

In this sample, this clonotype turned up a few times. The chain joins TRBV11-2 to TRBJ2-1, with TRBD1 as a possible D gene (5 bases). The CDR3 loop spans 15 amino acids. The V end lost 3 bases, the J end lost 7 bases, and 16 bases lay between the germline ends. Germline V gene lookup returns CDR1 SGHAT and CDR2 FQNNGV. The CDR3 DNA reads TGTGCCAGCAGCTTCGGCGCCTTTGGGGCTAATGAGCAGTTCTTC. It codes for CASSFGAFGANEQFF.

The chain combines TRBV6-1 with TRBJ2-5; D ambiguous. The end of the DNA is better explained by TRBJ2-7, so the J call may be wrong. CDR1 and CDR2 from the germline V gene are MNHNS and SASEGT. This CDR3 contains 15 residues. The CDR3: CASSASPSFAYEQYF. The CDR3 nucleotides read TGTGCCAGCAGTGCAAGTCCTTCATTCGCCTACGAGCAGTACTTC.

CDR3 residues: CSAPRLMTSGSGSEQYF. The CDR3, as DNA: TGCAGTGCTCCTAGACTCATGACTAGCGGGAGCGGGAGTGAGCAGTACTTC. V usage is TRBV20-1 and J usage is TRBJ2-5; 12 nucleotides agree with TRBD2. CDR3 length: 17 residues. Germline CDR1 reads DFQATT; CDR2 reads SNEGSKA (reference sequence). Trimming took 5 bases from V and 11 from J; bases not matched to a gene: 21.

The V and J genes are TRBV9 and TRBJ2-3; tentatively, D is TRBD1 (7 bases). CDR1 is SGDLS and CDR2 is YYNGEE in the germline V gene. The CDR3 has 15 amino acids. The V end was cut by 3 bases, the J end by 3 bases, with 14 bases between. The CDR3 bases are TGTGCCAGCAGCGCCGCCGGGGGACAGACAGATACGCAGTATTTT. It translates to CASSAAGGQTDTQYF.

There are a few counts of this clonotype. This chain links TRBV6-5 with TRBJ1-2, with TRBD1 as a possible D gene (5 bases). The CDR3 contains 15 residues. V was shortened by 6 bases and J by 4 bases, with 18 bases between the two germline ends. Germline V lookup: CDR1 MNHEY, CDR2 SVGAGI. The CDR3 region is CASRAGWSHTYGYTF. DNA of the CDR3: TGTGCCAGCAGGGCAGGGTGGAGTCATACCTATGGCTACACCTTC.

V and J are TRBV12-5 and TRBJ2-2; TRBD2 agrees at 13 bases. Trimming took 1 base from V and 3 from J; bases not matched to a gene: 5. Germline V CDR1 and CDR2: LGHNT, FRNRAP. The CDR3 sequence is 18 residues long. The CDR3 here is CASGLEGGLAGYTGELFF. The CDR3 coding sequence is TGTGCTAGTGGTTTGGAGGGGGGACTAGCGGGATACACCGGGGAGCTGTTTTTT.

This clonotype showed up just a few times. The rearrangement uses TRBV5-1 and TRBJ1-1; D is uncertain. Germline CDR1 SGHRS, CDR2 YFSETQ. The CDR3 covers 11 residues. Trimming cost V 2 bases and J 8 bases, with 7 bases left between them. CDR3 amino acids: CASSLSGEAFF. CDR3 nucleotide sequence: TGCGCCAGCAGCTTAAGTGGGGAAGCTTTCTTT. Filled out from reference TRBV5-1 and TRBJ1-1, the complete variable domain reads KAGVTQTPRYLIKTRGQQVTLSCSPISGHRSVSWYQQTPGQGLQFLFEYFSETQRNKGNFPGRFSGRQFSNSRSEMNVSTLELGDSALYLCASSLSGEAFFGQGTRLTVV.

This clonotype was detected once. The gene calls are TRBV6-2 or TRBV6-3 and TRBJ1-1; D not resolved. The V end was cut by 6 bases, the J end by 10 bases, with 18 bases between. The CDR3 length is 13 residues. CDR1 is MNHEY and CDR2 is SVGEGT in the germline V gene. The CDR3, as DNA: TGTGCCAGCAGCCACCGTATTTCGGAGGTAGCTTTCTTT. Amino acid sequence: CASSHRISEVAFF.

This clonotype occurred a few times. The chain uses TRBV20-1 and TRBJ2-3; no definite D call. The V end lost 5 bases, the J end lost 6 bases, and 9 bases lay between the germline ends. From germline, CDR1 is DFQATT and CDR2 SNEGSKA (reference sequence). This CDR3 is 11 amino acids long. The CDR3 loop is CSAGSEDTQYF. As DNA, the CDR3 is TGCAGTGCTGGCTCTGAGGATACGCAGTATTTT.

The sample holds a few counts of this clonotype. The chain joins TRBV7-8 to TRBJ1-1; possible D gene TRBD1, 5 bases. The CDR3 is 15 amino acids. With 4 bases removed from V and 2 bases from J, the gap between germline ends came to 14 bases. Germline V lookup: CDR1 SGHVS, CDR2 FQNEAQ. The DNA of the CDR3 is TGTGCCAGCAGCTGGACGATACAGGTTAACACTGAAGCTTTCTTT. Encoded protein: CASSWTIQVNTEAFF.

This clonotype was recorded at least ten times. This chain links TRBV29-1 with TRBJ2-3, with D maybe TRBD2 (5 bases). Germline-derived CDR1 and CDR2 are SQVTM and ANQGSEA. The length of the CDR3 is 12 residues. The V and J ends lost 1 base and 4 bases respectively, with 6 bases between them. DNA of the CDR3: TGCAGCGTTGAAGTGGGAGCAGATACGCAGTATTTT. Residues: CSVEVGADTQYF.